A selection of T cell receptor beta chains follows, all from one sample in a study of T cells in Graves' hyperthyroidism and ophthalmopathy. MiXCR, applied by TCRdb to the multiplex PCR reads, yields one record per CDR3 protein. The table lists more than 300,000 distinct CDR3 sequences, approximately 13% of them singletons. The specimen sequenced was blood. These receptors came from an older woman with Graves' hyperthyroidism. CDR3s include the opening cysteine and the closing phenylalanine or tryptophan. D genes are given only for firm matches. Clone sizes are given selectively: once, few, many, or a class where the clone is expanded.

CDR3 protein: CASSSLNNEQFF
CDR3 DNA: TGTGCCAGCAGTTCCCTAAACAATGAGCAGTTCTTC
CDR3 length: 12
J gene: TRBJ2-1
V gene: TRBV28
D gene: NA
clone size: many

CDR3 protein: CASSLRLNLRRGTSYEQYF
CDR3 DNA: TGTGCCAGCAGTCTACGCCTGAACCTAAGGCGGGGTACCTCCTACGAGCAGTACTTC
CDR3 length: 19
J gene: TRBJ2-7
V gene: TRBV28
D gene: NA
clone size: many

CDR3 protein: CASSLWGGDYGYTF
CDR3 DNA: TGTGCCAGCAGCTTGTGGGGGGGGGACTATGGCTACACCTTC
CDR3 length: 14
J gene: TRBJ1-2
V gene: TRBV5-6
D gene: NA
clone size: many

CDR3 protein: CASSQGLAGDGRFYNEQFF
CDR3 DNA: TGTGCCAGCAGTCAGGGACTAGCGGGAGATGGTCGGTTCTACAATGAGCAGTTCTTC
CDR3 length: 19
J gene: TRBJ2-1
V gene: TRBV27
D gene: TRBD2
clone size: many

CDR3 protein: CASSLDLFGNTEAFF
CDR3 DNA: TGTGCCAGCAGCTTAGATCTCTTCGGGAACACTGAAGCTTTCTTT
CDR3 length: 15
J gene: TRBJ1-1
V gene: TRBV11-2
D gene: NA
clone size: many

CDR3 protein: CASSARGTSGYYEQYF
CDR3 DNA: TGTGCCAGCAGTGCCCGGGGGACTAGCGGGTACTACGAGCAGTACTTC
CDR3 length: 16
J gene: TRBJ2-7
V gene: TRBV6-2/TRBV6-3
D gene: TRBD2
clone size: NA

CDR3 protein: CASSPGGAGNQPQHF
CDR3 DNA: TGTGCCAGCTCACCCGGGGGGGCCGGCAATCAGCCCCAGCATTTT
CDR3 length: 15
J gene: TRBJ1-5
V gene: TRBV18
D gene: NA
clone size: NA

CDR3 protein: CASSQEIASEQFF
CDR3 DNA: TGTGCCAGCAGCCAAGAGATAGCCTCCGAGCAGTTCTTC
CDR3 length: 13
J gene: TRBJ2-1
V gene: TRBV14
D gene: NA
clone size: many

CDR3 protein: CASSLRATAEKLFF
CDR3 DNA: TGTGCCAGCAGTCTTCGGGCCACCGCGGAAAAACTGTTTTTT
CDR3 length: 14
J gene: TRBJ1-4
V gene: TRBV27
D gene: NA
clone size: many

CDR3 protein: CSAPQSGQTRGEQFF
CDR3 DNA: TGCAGTGCGCCGCAGTCGGGACAGACCAGGGGAGAGCAGTTCTTC
CDR3 length: 15
J gene: TRBJ2-1
V gene: TRBV20-1
D gene: TRBD1
clone size: many

CDR3 protein: CASSSTGDGQPQHF
CDR3 DNA: TGTGCCAGCAGTTCGACAGGGGACGGTCAGCCCCAGCATTTT
CDR3 length: 14
J gene: TRBJ1-5
V gene: TRBV12-3/TRBV12-4
D gene: TRBD1
clone size: many

CDR3 protein: CAWSVHQAGNYGYTF
CDR3 DNA: TGTGCCTGGAGTGTACACCAAGCGGGGAACTATGGCTACACCTTC
CDR3 length: 15
J gene: TRBJ1-2
V gene: TRBV30
D gene: NA
clone size: many

CDR3 protein: CASSQRENTGELFF
CDR3 DNA: TGTGCCAGCAGCCAGAGAGAGAACACCGGGGAGCTGTTTTTT
CDR3 length: 14
J gene: TRBJ2-2
V gene: TRBV3-1
D gene: NA
clone size: many

CDR3 protein: CSGTSGPTGELFF
CDR3 DNA: TGCAGCGGAACTAGCGGACCCACCGGGGAGCTGTTTTTT
CDR3 length: 13
J gene: TRBJ2-2
V gene: TRBV29-1
D gene: TRBD2
clone size: NA

CDR3 protein: CASSSPVRGDTDTQYF
CDR3 DNA: TGTGCCAGCAGCTCGCCGGTACGAGGGGACACAGATACGCAGTATTTT
CDR3 length: 16
J gene: TRBJ2-3
V gene: TRBV5-6
D gene: NA
clone size: many

CDR3 protein: CAILSTTNYGYTF
CDR3 DNA: TGTGCCATTTTATCGACGACTAACTATGGCTACACCTTC
CDR3 length: 13
J gene: TRBJ1-2
V gene: TRBV2
D gene: NA
clone size: many

CDR3 protein: CASGTGGSGRETQYF
CDR3 DNA: TGTGCTAGTGGTACGGGAGGGAGTGGAAGAGAGACCCAGTACTTC
CDR3 length: 15
J gene: TRBJ2-5
V gene: TRBV12-5
D gene: TRBD2
clone size: NA

CDR3 protein: CASSAGVETQYF
CDR3 DNA: TGCGCCAGCAGTGCGGGGGTCGAGACCCAGTACTTC
CDR3 length: 12
J gene: TRBJ2-5
V gene: TRBV10-2
D gene: NA
clone size: many

CDR3 protein: CSAKTGLLNTEAFF
CDR3 DNA: TGCAGTGCGAAGACGGGACTTTTGAACACTGAAGCTTTCTTT
CDR3 length: 14
J gene: TRBJ1-1
V gene: TRBV20-1
D gene: NA
clone size: many